Listed here are 23 T cell receptor beta chains from one sample, sequenced in a study of T cell responses to AZD1222 COVID-19 vaccine. Assay used: immunoSEQ multiplex PCR; TCRdb lists only in-frame clones, some missing. The listing records around 150,000 clones. Sequenced material: peripheral blood. The receptors originated from an adult in good health.

This chain connects TRBV11-2 to TRBJ2-7; 8 bases agree with TRBD1. CDR1 is SGHAT, CDR2 FQNNGV, per germline. V lost 4 bases and J lost 5; bases outside the gene matches: 4. The CDR3 length is 13 residues. The DNA for the CDR3 is TGTGCCAGCAGCTCCGGACAGGGTAACGAGCAGTACTTC. It yields the protein CASSSGQGNEQYF. Full variable domain (remainder filled in from reference TRBV11-2 and TRBJ2-7): EAGVAQSPRYKIIEKRQSVAFWCNPISGHATLYWYQQILGQGPKLLIQFQNNGVVDDSQLPKDRFSAERLKGVDSTLKIQPAKLEDSAVYLCASSSGQGNEQYFGPGTRLTVT.

The chain combines TRBV6-2 or TRBV6-3 with TRBJ2-1, with a possible D match to TRBD2 (6 bases). This CDR3 is 14 amino acids long. Trimming removed 2 bases from V and 4 bases from J, with 9 bases in between. CDR1 is MNHEY, CDR2 SVGEGT, per germline. CDR3 region: CASSYGGSYNEQFF. The DNA of the CDR3 is TGTGCCAGCAGTTACGGGGGGTCGTACAATGAGCAGTTCTTC.

This sequence joins TRBV5-1 and TRBJ1-2; 12 bases map to TRBD1. The CDR3 length is 16 residues. Germline-derived CDR1 and CDR2 are SGHRS and YFSETQ. Trimming at V came to 3 bases and at J to 1 base, leaving 4 bases not matched to a gene. The DNA of the CDR3 is TGCGCCAGCAGCTGGGGGACAGGGGGCAGTAACTATGGCTACACCTTC. Translated, it gives CASSWGTGGSNYGYTF.

This chain uses TRBV30 with TRBJ1-3, with D uncertain. CDR1 is GTSNPN, CDR2 SVGIG, per germline (reference sequence). The CDR3 contains 12 residues. V lost 4 bases and J lost 4, with 8 bases in between. The CDR3 sequence is CAWTPGGNTIYF. CDR3 DNA: TGTGCCTGGACCCCCGGAGGAAACACCATATATTTT.

The J gene is TRBJ2-1, the V gene TRBV30; TRBD2 is a possible D gene (6 bases). In germline, CDR1 is GTSNPN, CDR2 SVGIG (reference sequence). V lost 2 bases to trimming and J lost 4 bases, with 21 bases between them. The CDR3 loop spans 17 amino acids. CDR3 loop: CAWSTYEPYAGYNEQFF. Here the CDR3 DNA reads TGTGCCTGGAGTACCTATGAACCATATGCGGGGTACAATGAGCAGTTCTTC.

This chain connects TRBV6-5 to TRBJ1-2, with 7 bases matching TRBD1. Germline V CDR1 and CDR2: MNHEY, SVGAGI. The CDR3 length is 15 residues. V trimming: 5 bases; J trimming: 4 bases; junction bases outside the gene matches: 10. This CDR3 is CASSRQGGGSYGYTF. In nucleotides, the CDR3 is TGTGCCAGCAGTCGACAGGGCGGAGGGAGCTATGGCTACACCTTC.

The CDR3 DNA sequence: TGTGCCAGCAGCCCTCTTCCAACAGGGTTTACCACTGAAGCTTTCTTT. It translates to CASSPLPTGFTTEAFF. The chain employs TRBV3-1 (or the pseudogene TRBV3-2) and TRBJ1-1; D is possibly TRBD1 (6 bases). The germline CDR1 and CDR2 sequences are LGHDT and YNNKEL (reference sequence). V gave up 4 bases and J gave up 4 bases, with 19 bases separating them. This CDR3 has 16 residues.

The V and J genes are TRBV5-1 and TRBJ1-1; 11 nucleotides agree with TRBD1. Germline loops: CDR1 SGHRS, CDR2 YFSETQ. Trimming at V came to 4 bases and at J to 0 bases, leaving 8 bases not matched to a gene. This CDR3 is built from 17 residues. The CDR3 loop reads CASSPGTGGNMNTEAFF. As DNA, the CDR3 is TGCGCCAGCAGCCCGGGGACAGGGGGAAATATGAACACTGAAGCTTTCTTT.

The rearrangement joins TRBV19 to TRBJ2-5; 11 bases are a match to TRBD2. Germline V lookup: CDR1 LNHDA, CDR2 SQIVND (reference sequence). The CDR3 length is 16 residues. J lost 3 bases, V lost 3 bases, and 6 bases had no gene match. In DNA form, the CDR3 reads TGTGCCAGTAGTATCCTAGCGGGGGGCTCAGAAGAGACCCAGTACTTC. Encoded protein: CASSILAGGSEETQYF.

The genes are TRBV14 and TRBJ1-6; D call uncertain. CDR3 length: 19 amino acids. The germline V and J ends were trimmed by 4 bases and 5 bases, with 24 bases remaining between them. Germline-derived CDR1 and CDR2 are SGHDN and FVKESK. CDR3 loop: CASSLGSLGDLMHNSPLHF. The DNA of the CDR3 is TGTGCCAGCAGCCTAGGGAGCCTCGGAGATCTAATGCATAATTCACCCCTCCACTTT.

This chain joins TRBV28 and TRBJ2-2; D gene uncertain. Germline CDR1 is MDHEN and CDR2 is SYDVKM. The CDR3 has 14 amino acids. The ends were cut back, 2 bases at V and 5 bases at J, with 9 bases in the middle. The CDR3 DNA follows: TGTGCCAGCAGTTTAAGTCGGCAGACCGGGGAGCTGTTTTTT. It is translated as CASSLSRQTGELFF.

J is TRBJ1-1 and V is TRBV6-2 or TRBV6-3, with D possibly being TRBD1 (6 bases). This CDR3 comprises 13 residues. Trimming pared 6 bases from V and 5 bases from J, leaving 13 bases between. Germline V gene lookup returns CDR1 MNHEY and CDR2 SVGEGT. This chain's CDR3 is CASSLGGVTEAFF. The CDR3 DNA reads as TGTGCCAGCAGCTTAGGGGGTGTAACTGAAGCTTTCTTT.

The J gene is TRBJ2-7, the V gene TRBV15, with 7 bases matching TRBD1. CDR1 LNHNV and CDR2 YYDKDF come from the germline V gene (reference sequence). Losses at the gene ends were 0 bases for V and 2 bases for J; bases not matched to a gene: 4. The CDR3 loop spans 15 amino acids. The CDR3: CATSRDQGTAYEQYF. In nucleotides, the CDR3 is TGTGCCACCAGCAGAGATCAGGGGACAGCCTACGAGCAGTACTTC. The variable domain in full, with the rest retrieved from reference TRBV15 and TRBJ2-7, is DAMVIQNPRYQVTQFGKPVTLSCSQTLNHNVMYWYQQKSSQAPKLLFHYYDKDFNNEADTPDNFQSRRPNTSFCFLDIRSPGLGDTAMYLCATSRDQGTAYEQYFGPGTRLTVT.

The chain carries TRBV5-1 and TRBJ1-2, with 7 bases lining up with TRBD1. The CDR3 covers 16 residues. The V and J ends lost 4 bases and 2 bases, in that order; junction bases with no gene match: 11. Germline CDR1 and CDR2: SGHRS and YFSETQ. The CDR3 DNA sequence: TGCGCCAGCAGCCCGGGACAGAGGCCAACCAACTATGGCTACACCTTC. Translation gives CASSPGQRPTNYGYTF.

The CDR3 loop is CSVSSDGYTF. The CDR3 DNA follows: TGCAGTGTCTCCTCGGATGGCTACACCTTC. The chain employs TRBV20-1 and TRBJ1-2; D remains ambiguous. CDR1 and CDR2 from the germline V gene are DFQATT and SNEGSKA (reference sequence). The CDR3 spans 10 residues. Deletions cut 7 bases from V and 6 bases from J, with 9 bases between.

This chain joins TRBV9 and TRBJ2-2; 7 bases are shared with TRBD1. CDR3 size: 16 residues. The germline V gene encodes CDR1 SGDLS and CDR2 YYNGEE. Losses at the gene ends were 3 bases for V and 2 bases for J; bases not matched to a gene: 7. The CDR3 loop is CASSETGSPNTGELFF. The CDR3, as DNA: TGTGCCAGCAGCGAGACAGGGAGCCCAAACACCGGGGAGCTGTTTTTT.

The J gene is TRBJ1-2, the V gene TRBV5-1, with TRBD1 matching over 8 bases. The CDR3 runs to 15 residues. The junction had 5 bases not matched to a gene; V was cut back by 0 bases and J by 4 bases. Germline V gene lookup returns CDR1 SGHRS and CDR2 YFSETQ. Here the CDR3 DNA reads TGCGCCAGCAGCTTGGCCACAGGGGGTGGCTATGGCTACACCTTC. It encodes CASSLATGGGYGYTF. Using reference TRBV5-1 and TRBJ1-2 for the parts outside the CDR3, the full variable domain is KAGVTQTPRYLIKTRGQQVTLSCSPISGHRSVSWYQQTPGQGLQFLFEYFSETQRNKGNFPGRFSGRQFSNSRSEMNVSTLELGDSALYLCASSLATGGGYGYTFGSGTRLTVV.

The gene calls are TRBV10-3 and TRBJ2-3; D possibly corresponds to TRBD2 (5 bases). CDR3 length: 13 residues. V was clipped by 7 bases and J by 0 bases, with 8 bases between them. Germline V gene lookup returns CDR1 ENHRY and CDR2 SYGVKD. The CDR3 sequence is CAIMGVSTDTQYF. CDR3 DNA sequence: TGTGCCATCATGGGAGTTAGCACAGATACGCAGTATTTT.

The rearrangement links TRBV9 to TRBJ1-2; 7 bases are shared with TRBD1. Trimming took 0 bases from V and 5 from J; bases not matched to a gene: 7. The length of the CDR3 is 15 residues. Germline CDR1 SGDLS, CDR2 YYNGEE. CDR3 loop: CASSVDVGQNYGYTF. The CDR3 nucleotides are TGTGCCAGCAGCGTAGATGTGGGACAGAATTATGGCTACACCTTC.

The J gene is TRBJ1-3, the V gene TRBV5-1, with 9 bases that match TRBD1. Germline V CDR1 and CDR2: SGHRS, YFSETQ. Trimming took 0 bases from V and 4 from J; bases not matched to a gene: 2. The CDR3 has 15 residues. In DNA, the CDR3 is TGCGCCAGCAGCTTGGGACAGGGGGACGGAAACACCATATATTTT. It yields the protein CASSLGQGDGNTIYF.

The genes are TRBV4-2 and TRBJ2-7; 8 bases are shared with TRBD1. After removal of 3 bases from V and 6 bases from J, the junction contained 10 bases not matched to a gene. The V gene's germline CDR1 is LGHNA and CDR2 YNFKEQ. This CDR3 is built from 15 residues. In DNA, the CDR3 is TGTGCCAGCAGCCACAAGATGGGCGGACAGGGCGAGCAGTACTTC. Translating gives CASSHKMGGQGEQYF.

This sequence joins TRBV6-4 and TRBJ1-2; weak D call: TRBD1 (5 bases). The CDR3 contains 13 residues. Germline V CDR1 and CDR2: MRHNA, SNTAGT. V gave up 0 bases and J gave up 6 bases, with 8 bases separating them. The CDR3 region has the DNA TGTGCCAGCAGTGACTCTTCGACAGATGGCTACACCTTC. Amino acids: CASSDSSTDGYTF.

This rearrangement joins TRBV6-2 or TRBV6-3 to TRBJ2-5; perhaps TRBD2 as D (6 bases). The germline gives CDR1 MNHEY, CDR2 SVGEGT. The CDR3 is 13 amino acids. V was trimmed by 4 bases and J by 5 bases, leaving 11 bases between them. CDR3 nucleotide sequence: TGTGCCAGCAGTTCGGGGGTGGGGGAGACCCAGTACTTC. This translates into CASSSGVGETQYF.